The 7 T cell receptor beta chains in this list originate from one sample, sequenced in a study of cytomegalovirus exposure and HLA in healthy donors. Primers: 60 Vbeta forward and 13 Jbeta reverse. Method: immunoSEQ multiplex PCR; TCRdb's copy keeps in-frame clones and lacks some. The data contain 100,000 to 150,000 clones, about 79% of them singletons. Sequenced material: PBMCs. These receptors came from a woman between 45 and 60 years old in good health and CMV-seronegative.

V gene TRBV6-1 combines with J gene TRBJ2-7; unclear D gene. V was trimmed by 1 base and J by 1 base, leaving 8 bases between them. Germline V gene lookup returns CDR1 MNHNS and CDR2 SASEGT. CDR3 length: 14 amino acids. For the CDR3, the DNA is TGTGCCAGCAGTGAAGGAGACTCTTCCTACGAGCAGTACTTC. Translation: CASSEGDSSYEQYF.

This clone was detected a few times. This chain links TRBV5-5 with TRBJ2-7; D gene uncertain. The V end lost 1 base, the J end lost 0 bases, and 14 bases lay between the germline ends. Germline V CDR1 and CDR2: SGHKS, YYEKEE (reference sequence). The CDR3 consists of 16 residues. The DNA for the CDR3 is TGTGCCAGCAGCTTGTTGTTCCAGCGAAACTCCTACGAGCAGTACTTC. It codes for CASSLLFQRNSYEQYF. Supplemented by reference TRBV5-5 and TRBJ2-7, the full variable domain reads DAGVTQSPTHLIKTRGQQVTLRCSPISGHKSVSWYQQVLGQGPQFIFQYYEKEERGRGNFPDRFSARQFPNYSSELNVNALLLGDSALYLCASSLLFQRNSYEQYFGPGTRLTVT.

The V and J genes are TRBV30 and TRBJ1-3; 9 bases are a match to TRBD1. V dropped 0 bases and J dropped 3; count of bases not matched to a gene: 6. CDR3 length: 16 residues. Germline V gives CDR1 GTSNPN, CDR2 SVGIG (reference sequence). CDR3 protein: CAWSVGGQGFGNTIYF. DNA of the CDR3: TGTGCCTGGAGTGTCGGGGGACAGGGCTTTGGAAACACCATATATTTT.

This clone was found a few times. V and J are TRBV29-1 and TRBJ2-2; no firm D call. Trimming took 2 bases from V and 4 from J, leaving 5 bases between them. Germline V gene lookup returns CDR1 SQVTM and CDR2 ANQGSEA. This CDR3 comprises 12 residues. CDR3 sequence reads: CSVEPRTGELFF. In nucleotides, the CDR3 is TGCAGCGTTGAACCGCGCACCGGGGAGCTGTTTTTT.

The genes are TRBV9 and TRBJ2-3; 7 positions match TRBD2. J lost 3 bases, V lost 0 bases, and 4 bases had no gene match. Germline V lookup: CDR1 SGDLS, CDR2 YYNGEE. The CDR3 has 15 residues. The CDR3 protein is CASSVGLARTDTQYF. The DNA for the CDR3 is TGTGCCAGCAGCGTAGGACTAGCCAGGACAGATACGCAGTATTTT.

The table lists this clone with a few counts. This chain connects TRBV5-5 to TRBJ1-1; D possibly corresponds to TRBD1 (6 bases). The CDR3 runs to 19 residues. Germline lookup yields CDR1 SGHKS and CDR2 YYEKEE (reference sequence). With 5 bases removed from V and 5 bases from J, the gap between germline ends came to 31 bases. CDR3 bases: TGTGCCAGCAGTGATACAGGGAATTTTGGACTCACGATATTTACTGAAGCTTTCTTT. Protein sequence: CASSDTGNFGLTIFTEAFF.

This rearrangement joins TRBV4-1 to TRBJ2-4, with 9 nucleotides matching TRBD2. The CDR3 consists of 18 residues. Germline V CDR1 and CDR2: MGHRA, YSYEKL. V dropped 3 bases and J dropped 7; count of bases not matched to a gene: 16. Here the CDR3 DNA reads TGCGCCAGCAGCCACGGTTTTAGCGGGAGTGGAGGCAGGAACATTCAGTACTTC. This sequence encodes CASSHGFSGSGGRNIQYF.